The following is a T cell receptor beta chain sequence with its context. Its antigen remains unidentified. These data belong to a study of T cell repertoires in cytomegalovirus infection. Looking at the study overall: In public TCR beta signatures, there were indications of both CMV infection and matching HLA type.

V gave up 6 bases and J gave up 0 bases, with 12 bases separating them. This CDR3 comprises 13 residues. CDR1 is SQVTM and CDR2 is ANQGSEA in the germline V gene. In TCRdb, the reads were re-called with MiXCR into one record per CDR3 protein. Of about 830,000 distinct CDR3 sequences detected, around a third appear once; the ten largest clones hold 9.5% to 15%. General study points: Dominant in the ex vivo response were TCR beta clonotypes restricted by HLA-C and specific for CMV. The study identified carriers of CMV plus the relevant HLA from cumulative public TCR beta family frequency.

The V call is TRBV29-1, the J call TRBJ2-7; possibly TRBD1 or TRBD2 for D (6 bases each). Specimen: cultured CD8+ T cells from PBMCs, collected from culture after CMV antigen stimulation. This sequence originates from a human donor in good health (CMV status not recorded). Some clones in this sample may be carry-over from other donors' samples. CDR3: CSVAGGGSYEQYF. CDR3 sequence (DNA): TGCAGCGTAGCCGGAGGGGGCTCCTACGAGCAGTACTTC.